The rows below give T cell receptor beta chains drawn from one sample of a study of PD-L1 blockade in urothelial cancer. Method: immunoSEQ multiplex PCR; TCRdb's copy keeps in-frame clones and lacks some. Of around 50,000 clones listed, 88% were seen once; the top ten hold 2% to 2.5%. Source: PBMCs, taken around atezolizumab (anti-PD-L1) treatment. These TCRs come from a man in his sixties with urothelial cancer. Each CDR3 is given with its conserved first and last residue. The order of the fields is J gene, D gene, V gene, CDR3 DNA, CDR3 protein. A D gene is named only where the DNA matches it firmly.

>TRBJ1-5|-|TRBV9
TGTGCCAGCAGCGTAGTATTGGGGAGTGATAGCAATCAGCCCCAGCATTTT
CASSVVLGSDSNQPQHF
>TRBJ1-2|TRBD1|TRBV7-9
TGTGCCAGCAGCTTGGCGGGACAGGGGGCTTCAGGCTACACCTTC
CASSLAGQGASGYTF
>TRBJ2-7|TRBD2|TRBV7-9
TGTGCCAGCAGCTTATCCGGGGGGATCTACGAGCAGTACTTC
CASSLSGGIYEQYF
>TRBJ2-7|-|TRBV2
TGTGCCAGCGAGACCCAGGGTGGCTCCTACGAGCAGTACTTC
CASETQGGSYEQYF
>TRBJ2-1|-|TRBV27
TGTGCCAGTTGGAGGATGAATGAGCAGTTCTTC
CASWRMNEQFF
>TRBJ2-3|TRBD2|TRBV19
TGTGCCAGTAGTACTAGCGGGAGACCGGATTTCAGCACAGATACGCAGTATTTT
CASSTSGRPDFSTDTQYF
>TRBJ2-3|TRBD1|TRBV5-1
TGCGCCAGCAGCTTGGGCGGCAGGGGGCTCGGAGATACGCAGTATTTT
CASSLGGRGLGDTQYF
>TRBJ2-5|TRBD2|TRBV28
TGTGCCAGCAGTTTGCGGGGGTCCTATTCACAAGAGACCCAGTACTTC
CASSLRGSYSQETQYF
>TRBJ1-1|-|TRBV23-1
TGCGCCAGCAGTCATCGCCCGGGGTCCGGCACTGAAGCTTTCTTT
CASSHRPGSGTEAFF
>TRBJ2-7|-|TRBV9
TGTGCCAGCAGCGCCCACTGGGAGGCCTACGAGCAGTACTTC
CASSAHWEAYEQYF
>TRBJ2-1|TRBD2|TRBV10-3
TGTGCCATCAGTGAAGGTATATCCTTTAGCGGGCAGTACAATGAGCAGTTCTTC
CAISEGISFSGQYNEQFF
>TRBJ2-2|-|TRBV5-4
TGTGCCAGCAGCCGCGATAGTCGTGAGCTGTTTTTT
CASSRDSRELFF
>TRBJ2-7|TRBD2|TRBV19
TGTGCCAGTAGTATGCGGGGCGGGAGGGCCCCACGGCAGTACTTC
CASSMRGGRAPRQYF